This passage covers 26 T cell receptor beta chains from one sample sequenced in a study of graft-versus-host responses after intestinal transplantation. Method: immunoSEQ multiplex PCR; TCRdb's copy keeps in-frame clones and lacks some. The repertoire includes 120,000 or so clones, roughly 93% of them detected once, and less than 0.55% sits in the top ten. For these TCRs, the target antigens are not known. The sequenced sample was unstimulated CD8+ T cells sorted from spleen or lymph node cells, obtained before intestinal transplant. The receptor set was obtained from a human donor who received an intestinal transplant.

This chain joins TRBV19 and TRBJ2-7; D ambiguous. V lost 8 bases, J lost 2 bases, and 13 bases lay in between. The CDR3 runs to 13 residues. Germline CDR1 is LNHDA and CDR2 is SQIVND (reference sequence). CDR3 amino acids: CASAPSSPYEQYF. Written as DNA, the CDR3 is TGTGCCAGTGCCCCCAGTTCCCCCTACGAGCAGTACTTC.

Comment on this clone: Germline and junction disagree at one end, which may indicate a read error. This chain connects TRBV7-3 to TRBJ1-2; D may be TRBD1 (6 bases). The CDR3 contains 16 residues. CDR1 and CDR2 from the germline V gene are SGHTA and FQGTGA. The CDR3 here is CASSLRPRDTNYGYTF. For the CDR3, the DNA is TGTGCCAGCAGCTTACGTCCCCGGGACACTAATTATGGCTACACCTTC.

The chain couples TRBV2 to TRBJ2-7; 7 bases map to TRBD2. CDR1 SNHLY and CDR2 FYNNEI come from the germline V gene. The CDR3 sequence is 15 residues long. Losses at the gene ends were 0 bases for V and 0 bases for J; bases not matched to a gene: 2. CDR3 bases: TGTGCCAGCAGTGAAGCAGCGGGGACCTCCTACGAGCAGTACTTC. Protein sequence: CASSEAAGTSYEQYF.

This clone showed up just once. J is TRBJ2-1 and V is TRBV25-1, with TRBD2 as a possible D gene (5 bases). CDR3 size: 16 residues. From germline, CDR1 is MGHDK and CDR2 SYGVNS. The ends were cut back, 0 bases at V and 0 bases at J, with 9 bases in the middle. CDR3 coding DNA: TGTGCCAGCAGTGAATATACGGGGAGCTCCTACAATGAGCAGTTCTTC. Translation: CASSEYTGSSYNEQFF.

The chain joins TRBV28 to TRBJ2-7; D is unresolved. V was shortened by 3 bases and J by 3 bases, with 9 bases between the two germline ends. Germline CDR1 and CDR2: MDHEN and SYDVKM. This CDR3 is built from 13 residues. CDR3 DNA: TGTGCCAGCAGTTTTCGAGGAGTCTACGAGCAGTACTTC. Amino acids: CASSFRGVYEQYF.

V and J are TRBV27 and TRBJ1-1, with TRBD1 matching 11 bases. Per germline, CDR1 MNHEY and CDR2 SMNVEV (reference sequence). This CDR3 has 17 residues. V lost 1 base to trimming and J lost 7 bases; unmatched junction nucleotides: 11. The CDR3 sequence is CASSLYWTGGEKVEAFF. DNA of the CDR3: TGTGCCAGCAGTTTATATTGGACAGGGGGCGAGAAGGTTGAAGCTTTCTTT.

The chain combines TRBV7-8 with TRBJ1-4; 8 nucleotides line up with TRBD1. The trim removed 1 base at V and 7 bases at J, leaving 5 bases unmatched. The CDR3 runs to 15 residues. The germline CDR1 and CDR2 sequences are SGHVS and FQNEAQ. The CDR3 DNA reads TGTGCCAGCAGCTTAGGGGACAGGTTATCTGAAAAACTGTTTTTT. It yields the protein CASSLGDRLSEKLFF.

This chain joins TRBV10-1 and TRBJ1-1, with D possibly TRBD1 on 6 matching bases. Trimming cost V 6 bases and J 3 bases, with 17 bases left between them. The germline V gene encodes CDR1 WNHNN and CDR2 SYGVQD (reference sequence). This CDR3 is built from 15 residues. The CDR3 here is CASSDLQGWDTEAFF. CDR3 nucleotide sequence: TGCGCCAGCAGCGACTTGCAGGGGTGGGACACTGAAGCTTTCTTT.

The gene calls are TRBV5-4 and TRBJ2-1; TRBD2 agrees at 7 bases. The CDR3 loop spans 14 amino acids. CDR1 is SGHNT and CDR2 is YYREEE in the germline V gene (reference sequence). J was trimmed by 8 bases and V by 3 bases; bases with no gene match: 8. The chain's CDR3 is CASSSRETVDEQFF. The CDR3 DNA follows: TGTGCCAGCAGCTCGCGGGAGACTGTGGATGAGCAGTTCTTC.

This clone appeared a single time. The rearrangement links TRBV6-1 to TRBJ2-7, with 7 bases aligning to TRBD1. The V gene end was trimmed by 4 bases and the J gene end by 0 bases; junction bases not matched to a gene: 15. CDR3 size: 18 residues. Germline loops: CDR1 MNHNS, CDR2 SASEGT. This chain's CDR3 is CASSGRTGGGDISYEQYF. The CDR3 DNA follows: TGTGCCAGCAGTGGGAGGACAGGTGGGGGTGATATCTCCTACGAGCAGTACTTC.

V gene TRBV12-5 combines with J gene TRBJ2-1; 13 bases fit TRBD2. The length of the CDR3 is 17 residues. Germline assignment: CDR1 LGHNT and CDR2 FRNRAP. J gave up 6 bases and V 2 bases, and 7 bases lay outside the gene matches. The CDR3 sequence is CASGLSQGTSGINEQFF. CDR3 DNA sequence: TGTGCTAGTGGTTTGTCTCAAGGGACTAGCGGGATCAATGAGCAGTTCTTC.

The genes are TRBV4-1 and TRBJ2-1; tentative D call: TRBD2 (5 bases). The V gene's germline CDR1 is MGHRA and CDR2 YSYEKL. Trimming took 2 bases from V and 14 from J, leaving 19 bases between them. The CDR3 loop spans 14 amino acids. CDR3 loop: CASSQSVKTGREFF. The CDR3 DNA reads TGCGCCAGCAGCCAATCAGTAAAAACGGGAAGGGAGTTCTTC.

The chain links TRBV5-1 to TRBJ2-1, with 13 bases lining up with TRBD2. CDR3 length equals 16 residues. Germline V CDR1 and CDR2: SGHRS, YFSETQ. J lost 3 bases, V lost 4 bases, and 4 bases had no gene match. CDR3 coding DNA: TGCGCCAGCAGCCCTACTAGCGGGAGGGGCTACAATGAGCAGTTCTTC. Encoded protein: CASSPTSGRGYNEQFF.

This chain joins TRBV12-5 and TRBJ1-2; D ambiguous. CDR3 size: 14 residues. CDR1 LGHNT and CDR2 FRNRAP come from the germline V gene. Trimming pared 1 base from V and 8 bases from J, leaving 14 bases between. The DNA for the CDR3 is TGTGCTAGTGGTTTGGCGAGGCCGCCTCGGGGCTACACCTTC. Its translation: CASGLARPPRGYTF.

This clone was detected only once. The chain carries TRBV11-2 and TRBJ2-3; no definite D call. Germline V gives CDR1 SGHAT, CDR2 FQNNGV. This CDR3 is 14 amino acids long. V gave up 2 bases and J gave up 3 bases, with 9 bases separating them. CDR3 sequence reads: CASSLSILTDTQYF. The CDR3 coding sequence is TGTGCCAGCAGCTTATCTATCCTAACAGATACGCAGTATTTT.

V and J are TRBV6-6 and TRBJ2-7; D possibly corresponds to TRBD1 (6 bases). The length of the CDR3 is 14 residues. V gave up 0 bases and J gave up 5 bases, with 11 bases separating them. CDR1 and CDR2 (germline): MNHNY, SVGAGI (reference sequence). CDR3 loop: CASSYSSRGNEQYF. The CDR3 DNA reads TGTGCCAGCAGTTACTCTTCCAGGGGAAACGAGCAGTACTTC.

The chain combines TRBV29-1 with TRBJ1-5, with D possibly being TRBD1 (5 bases). Germline CDR1 SQVTM, CDR2 ANQGSEA. The CDR3 is made up of 14 amino acids. Trimming removed 6 bases from V and 0 bases from J, with 12 bases in between. The DNA of the CDR3 is TGCAGCGTAGGGGAGGGATATAGCAATCAGCCCCAGCATTTT. Amino acid sequence: CSVGEGYSNQPQHF.

The chain links TRBV5-1 to TRBJ2-7; D not certain. Between the trimmed V and J ends, which lost 1 base and 2 bases, there was a span of 4 bases. Germline assignment: CDR1 SGHRS and CDR2 YFSETQ. The CDR3 spans 12 residues. CDR3 bases: TGCGCCAGCAGCTTGCCTCCCTACGAGCAGTACTTC. It is translated as CASSLPPYEQYF.

The gene calls are TRBV2 and TRBJ1-2; no firm D call. CDR1 and CDR2 (germline): SNHLY, FYNNEI. V lost 7 bases to trimming and J lost 3 bases, with 12 bases between them. The CDR3 totals 13 residues. In nucleotides, the CDR3 is TGTGCCAGCACCGGAAGGGAAGACTATGGCTACACCTTC. Its translation: CASTGREDYGYTF.

The chain is built from TRBV28 and TRBJ1-6; D is undetermined. Germline assignment: CDR1 MDHEN and CDR2 SYDVKM. The CDR3 is 21 residues long. With 5 bases removed from V and 0 bases from J, the gap between germline ends came to 26 bases. The CDR3 region is CASSAPSREPFSSSYNSPLHF. DNA of the CDR3: TGTGCCAGCAGTGCTCCATCACGGGAACCTTTCTCGAGCTCCTATAATTCACCCCTCCACTTT.

In this sample, this clone turned up a few times. This chain uses TRBV5-6 with TRBJ1-4, with D hard to call. The CDR3 contains 11 residues. Trimming removed 5 bases at V and 8 bases at J, with 7 bases between. CDR1 and CDR2 from the germline V gene are SGHDT and YYEEEE. The CDR3 is CASSVTEKLFF. DNA of the CDR3: TGTGCCAGCAGTGTGACGGAAAAACTGTTTTTT.

The rearrangement uses TRBV7-9 and TRBJ2-5, with TRBD2 matching 10 bases. Germline assignment: CDR1 SEHNR and CDR2 FQNEAQ (reference sequence). With 1 base clipped from V and 4 bases from J, the junction kept 3 bases outside the gene matches. This CDR3 has 15 amino acids. The CDR3 nucleotides are TGTGCCAGCAGCTTAGGACTAGCGGGCGCAGAGACCCAGTACTTC. The encoded protein is CASSLGLAGAETQYF. Combining the CDR3 with reference TRBV7-9 and TRBJ2-5 gives the whole variable domain DTGVSQNPRHKITKRGQNVTFRCDPISEHNRLYWYRQTLGQGPEFLTYFQNEAQLEKSRLLSDRFSAERPKGSFSTLEIQRTEQGDSAMYLCASSLGLAGAETQYFGPGTRLLVL.

V and J are TRBV27 and TRBJ2-1; 8 nucleotides agree with TRBD2. J was trimmed by 7 bases and V by 6 bases; bases with no gene match: 8. The CDR3 is 14 amino acids. The germline CDR1 and CDR2 sequences are MNHEY and SMNVEV (reference sequence). CDR3 amino acids: CASRPGLVGNEQFF. The CDR3, as DNA: TGTGCCAGCAGACCGGGACTAGTGGGGAATGAGCAGTTCTTC.

This clone was seen just once. V and J are TRBV28 and TRBJ2-3; D remains ambiguous. The germline V gene has CDR1 MDHEN and CDR2 SYDVKM. The CDR3 covers 13 residues. The germline V and J ends were trimmed by 5 bases and 1 base, with 7 bases remaining between them. CDR3 sequence: CASSDDRTDTQYF. Written as DNA, the CDR3 is TGTGCCAGCAGTGACGACCGCACAGATACGCAGTATTTT.

The gene calls are TRBV2 and TRBJ2-1; D not certain. V dropped 7 bases and J dropped 4 bases, with 17 bases sitting between them. CDR1 and CDR2 (germline): SNHLY, FYNNEI. This CDR3 is built from 15 residues. CDR3 nucleotide sequence: TGTGCCAGCACTGATCTGGGGTTCCTTTACAATGAGCAGTTCTTC. Protein product: CASTDLGFLYNEQFF.

This clone was seen just once. The chain combines TRBV5-1 with TRBJ2-7, with TRBD1 identical over 9 bases. This CDR3 contains 14 residues. CDR1 is SGHRS and CDR2 is YFSETQ in the germline V gene. The V and J ends lost 4 bases and 7 bases, in that order; junction bases with no gene match: 9. The chain's CDR3 is CASSRDRVVREQYF. The CDR3 DNA is TGCGCCAGCAGCCGGGACAGGGTAGTGAGGGAGCAGTACTTC.